Listed below are T cell receptor beta chains from one sample, sequenced in a study of follicular helper T cells after annual influenza vaccination. Clones were sequenced by immunoSEQ multiplex PCR, and TCRdb holds only the in-frame ones, with some missing. This sample has 11,000 to 15,000 clones, with just under 80% found just once. The sample consisted of CXCR5- memory CD4+ T cells sorted from blood, taken on the day of influenza vaccination. These receptors were taken from an adult who received the influenza vaccine. The CDR3 runs from the conserved cysteine through the conserved F or W. The D gene is left open where the match is weak. Clone size is not always given. Where it is, it says once, few, many or a class for expanded clones.

d_gene | abundance | j_gene | v_gene | CDR3nt | CDR3aa
. | . | TRBJ2-3 | TRBV5-1 | TGCGCCAGCCAAACATCCGGGTCGGCAGATACGCAGTATTTT | CASQTSGSADTQYF
. | . | TRBJ1-1 | TRBV18 | TGTGCCAGCTCACCACCGTCGGGGGTGAACACTGAAGCTTTCTTT | CASSPPSGVNTEAFF
. | . | TRBJ1-1 | TRBV2 | TGTGCCAGCAGTGAACGGGGCAGGTTGAACACTGAAGCTTTCTTT | CASSERGRLNTEAFF
. | . | TRBJ2-1 | TRBV9 | TGTGCCAGCAGCGCCCGAACCGGGACCCAGATGTACAATGAGCAGTTCTTC | CASSARTGTQMYNEQFF
. | . | TRBJ1-1 | TRBV18 | TGTGCCAGCTCACCACTGAGAGAAAACACTGAAGCTTTCTTT | CASSPLRENTEAFF
TRBD1 | . | TRBJ2-7 | TRBV5-4 | TGTGCCAGCAGCTCACGGGACAGCTACGAGCAGTACTTC | CASSSRDSYEQYF
. | . | TRBJ2-3 | TRBV27 | TGTGCCAGCAGTCCACGACCGACAGGAGATACGCAGTATTTT | CASSPRPTGDTQYF
. | . | TRBJ2-2 | TRBV28 | TGTGCCAGCAGTTTGTCCGTCCAGGGGCTGTTTTTT | CASSLSVQGLFF
. | . | TRBJ1-5 | TRBV16 | TGTGCCAGCAGCCACCACCGGCTCGGGCATCAGCCCCAGCATTTT | CASSHHRLGHQPQHF
TRBD2 | . | TRBJ2-3 | TRBV5-4 | TGTGCCAGCAGCCAACAGCGGGGGAGCACAGATACGCAGTATTTT | CASSQQRGSTDTQYF
. | . | TRBJ2-2 | TRBV9 | TGTGCCAGCAGCCCTAGTGGGGGCTGGGAGGACACCGGGGAGCTGTTTTTT | CASSPSGGWEDTGELFF
. | . | TRBJ1-2 | TRBV7-9 | TGTGCCAGCAGCCCAGACACTTATGGCTACACCTTC | CASSPDTYGYTF
. | . | TRBJ1-3 | TRBV14 | TGTGCCAGCAGCCAAGGTTGGGGGGGCAGTGGAAACACCATATATTTT | CASSQGWGGSGNTIYF
TRBD1 | . | TRBJ1-1 | TRBV5-6 | TGTGCCAGCAGGGAGGGACAGACAGGTGAAGCTTTCTTT | CASREGQTGEAFF
. | . | TRBJ2-7 | TRBV28 | TGTGCCATCAAAGACAGGCTTAGGAGCGAGCAGTACTTC | CAIKDRLRSEQYF
. | . | TRBJ2-6 | TRBV5-6 | TGTGCCAGCAGCCCAGGGGTTTCTGGGGCCAACGTCCTGACTTTC | CASSPGVSGANVLTF
. | once | TRBJ2-3 | TRBV2 | TGTGCCAGCAGAGGAGACAGAACAGATACGCAGTATTTT | CASRGDRTDTQYF
. | . | TRBJ2-3 | TRBV19 | TGTGCCAGTAGTATCCGAGATACGCAGTATTTT | CASSIRDTQYF
. | . | TRBJ2-4 | TRBV2 | TGTGCCAGCGGCCTTGAAGGGGGCAAAAACATTCAGTACTTC | CASGLEGGKNIQYF
TRBD2 | . | TRBJ2-3 | TRBV6-6 | TGTGCCAGCAGGACGACTAGCGGGGGGGATACGCAGTATTTT | CASRTTSGGDTQYF
. | . | TRBJ1-4 | TRBV14 | TGTGCCAGCAGCCAAGATCCAGGCACCCTGAGGGAAAAACTGTTTTTT | CASSQDPGTLREKLFF
TRBD1 | few | TRBJ1-5 | TRBV19 | TGTGCCAGTATAGCGCCGGGACAGGGGGGTCAGCCCCAGCATTTT | CASIAPGQGGQPQHF
TRBD1 | few | TRBJ2-2 | TRBV11-3 | TGTGCCAGCAGCGACAGGGATCCCGGGGAGCTGTTTTTT | CASSDRDPGELFF
TRBD2 | . | TRBJ2-5 | TRBV7-9 | TGTGCCAGCAGCTTAGCCTTCCTAGCGGACCAAGAGACCCAGTACTTC | CASSLAFLADQETQYF
TRBD1 | . | TRBJ2-7 | TRBV5-1 | TGCGCCAGCAGCTCCGACAGGGGGATTTACGAGCAGTACTTC | CASSSDRGIYEQYF
. | . | TRBJ1-6 | TRBV5-1 | TGCGCCAGCAGCAGTGATCCAGTGTCACCCCTCCACTTT | CASSSDPVSPLHF
. | . | TRBJ1-1 | TRBV10-1 | TGCGCCAAGTTTAGACGAGAGAACACTGAAGCTTTCTTT | CAKFRRENTEAFF
. | . | TRBJ1-2 | TRBV12-5 | TGTGCTAGTGGTTTGGTACTTGGGGGGCGCTACTATGGCTACACCTTC | CASGLVLGGRYYGYTF
TRBD1 | . | TRBJ2-1 | TRBV6-1 | TGTGCCAGCAGTGCCCAGGGGGCGGTTGAGCAGTTCTTC | CASSAQGAVEQFF
TRBD1 | . | TRBJ2-3 | TRBV19 | TGTGCCAGTAGTCCTCACCGGTGGACAGGGGGTGCAGATACGCAGTATTTT | CASSPHRWTGGADTQYF
. | . | TRBJ1-2 | TRBV7-9 | TGTGCCAGCAGCCTCCCGCCCCTTGGGGGCTACACCTTC | CASSLPPLGGYTF
TRBD1 | . | TRBJ2-2 | TRBV2 | TGTGCCAGCAGTGGACAGGGGTTCGGGGAGCTGTTTTTT | CASSGQGFGELFF
TRBD1 | . | TRBJ2-3 | TRBV11-2 | TGTGCCAGCAGCTGGACAGGTCAGGGTGCAGATACGCAGTATTTT | CASSWTGQGADTQYF
. | . | TRBJ1-2 | TRBV4-3 | TGCGCCAGCAGCCAAGATTGGGGGGGGAACTATGGCTACACCTTC | CASSQDWGGNYGYTF
. | once | TRBJ1-3 | TRBV30 | TGTGCCTGCCCTAGGCGTGGTTCTTCTGGAAACACCATATATTTT | CACPRRGSSGNTIYF
TRBD2 | few | TRBJ2-7 | TRBV30 | TGTGCCTGGAGTGTACGGGGGGGAATGGAGCAGTACTTC | CAWSVRGGMEQYF
TRBD2 | . | TRBJ2-1 | TRBV7-9 | TGTGCCAGCAGCTTAGAGCGGGGGGGCTCCTACAATGAGCAGTTCTTC | CASSLERGGSYNEQFF
. | . | TRBJ1-3 | TRBV28 | TGTGCCAGCAGTTTATGGCCCAGGGGAACTGGAAACACCATATATTTT | CASSLWPRGTGNTIYF
. | . | TRBJ2-3 | TRBV6-5 | TGTGCCAGCAGCCAACTATACAGCACAGATACGCAGTATTTT | CASSQLYSTDTQYF
TRBD1 | . | TRBJ2-6 | TRBV30 | TGTGCCTGGGCCAAAGACAGGGCTGGGGCCAACGTCCTGACTTTC | CAWAKDRAGANVLTF
TRBD1 | . | TRBJ1-3 | TRBV6-1 | TGTGCCAGCAGTGTGGACAGGGGAAACACCATATATTTT | CASSVDRGNTIYF
. | . | TRBJ2-4 | TRBV7-8 | TGTGCCAGCAGCTTGGCCCCTGGTGGAGGGAACATTCAGTACTTC | CASSLAPGGGNIQYF
TRBD1 | . | TRBJ1-2 | TRBV7-8 | TGTGCCAGCAGCTCGTACAGGGGGCCGGGCTATGGCTACACCTTC | CASSSYRGPGYGYTF
. | . | TRBJ2-7 | TRBV5-1 | TGCGCCAGCAGCCCAGGAGGTTCAGGCACGCCAGAGGGGCAGTACTTC | CASSPGGSGTPEGQYF
TRBD1 | few | TRBJ1-2 | TRBV5-1 | TGCGCCAGCAGCACAGGGGGCGCGAGCTATGGCTACACCTTC | CASSTGGASYGYTF
. | . | TRBJ1-1 | TRBV4-1 | TGCGCCAGCAGCGAAACAGGCAGCATGAACACTGAAGCTTTCTTT | CASSETGSMNTEAFF
. | . | TRBJ2-5 | TRBV5-6 | TGTGCCAGCAGCTTGGCTGGGTTGGGTAGGGAGACCCAGTACTTC | CASSLAGLGRETQYF
. | . | TRBJ2-6 | TRBV18 | TGTGCCAGCTCACCCAACAGTCCTGGGGCCAACGTCCTGACTTTC | CASSPNSPGANVLTF
TRBD2 | . | TRBJ2-5 | TRBV6-1 | TGTGCCAGCAGAGGGGCGTCGGGAGGCCAAGAGACCCAGTACTTC | CASRGASGGQETQYF
. | . | TRBJ2-6 | TRBV7-2 | TGTGCCAGCAGCTCTTCTGGGGCCAACGTCCTGACTTTC | CASSSSGANVLTF
. | . | TRBJ1-1 | TRBV9 | TGTGCCAGCAGCTTGGGGGTGGGGGCGCTGAGTGAAGCTTTCTTT | CASSLGVGALSEAFF
. | . | TRBJ2-7 | TRBV20-1 | TGCAGTGTTCAGCAGGGCTACGAGCAGTACTTC | CSVQQGYEQYF
. | . | TRBJ1-2 | TRBV10-2 | TGCGCCAGCAATGAAATCGGACAGACGAGTGGCTACACCTTC | CASNEIGQTSGYTF